This entry lists 9 T cell receptor beta chains sequenced from one sample in a study of cytomegalovirus exposure and HLA in healthy donors. Primers included in the PCR were 60 Vbeta and 13 Jbeta primers. Libraries were prepared by immunoSEQ multiplex PCR; TCRdb keeps only in-frame clonotypes and omits some of them. The repertoire holds over 90,000 clones, with around 85% as singletons. Input material: PBMCs. The receptor source for this set is a man aged 40-49 years in good health and CMV-seropositive.

The chain carries TRBV7-2 and TRBJ1-3, with D perhaps TRBD1 (6 bases). This CDR3 is 16 amino acids long. Trimming cost V 5 bases and J 4 bases, with 18 bases left between them. Germline V gene lookup returns CDR1 SGHTA and CDR2 FQGNSA. This CDR3 reads CASSHAQVGAGNTIYF. As DNA, the CDR3 is TGTGCCAGCAGCCACGCACAGGTGGGGGCAGGAAACACCATATATTTT.

V gene TRBV11-2 combines with J gene TRBJ1-2; TRBD1 might be the D (5 bases). CDR1 and CDR2 from the germline V gene are SGHAT and FQNNGV. This CDR3 comprises 14 residues. Trimming took off 3 bases at V and 5 bases at J, with 13 bases between the two ends. CDR3 protein: CASSLGTDNYGYTF. In DNA, the CDR3 is TGTGCCAGCAGCTTGGGGACTGACAATTATGGCTACACCTTC.

This chain uses TRBV2 with TRBJ1-2, with TRBD1 identical over 10 bases. CDR1 and CDR2 (germline): SNHLY, FYNNEI. V shed 4 bases, J shed 4 bases, and the junction held 12 bases outside the gene matches. This CDR3 region has 17 residues. CDR3 residues: CASSAGTGETIRYGYTF. CDR3 DNA sequence: TGTGCCAGCAGTGCTGGGACAGGGGAGACTATCCGCTATGGCTACACCTTC. Using reference TRBV2 and TRBJ1-2 for the parts outside the CDR3, the full variable domain is EPEVTQTPSHQVTQMGQEVILRCVPISNHLYFYWYRQILGQKVEFLVSFYNNEISEKSEIFDDQFSVERPDGSNFTLKIRSTKLEDSAMYFCASSAGTGETIRYGYTFGSGTRLTVV.

The chain carries TRBV7-8 and TRBJ2-2; the D gene is possibly TRBD1 (5 bases). The germline V gene encodes CDR1 SGHVS and CDR2 FQNEAQ. V was pared by 2 bases and J by 4 bases, with 8 bases between. The CDR3 contains 14 residues. The CDR3 loop is CASSLKTGTGELFF. CDR3 in DNA: TGTGCCAGCAGCTTAAAAACAGGCACCGGGGAGCTGTTTTTT. Full variable domain (outside the CDR3, taken from reference TRBV7-8 and TRBJ2-2): GAGVSQSPRYKVAKRGQDVALRCDPISGHVSLFWYQQALGQGPEFLTYFQNEAQLDKSGLPSDRFFAERPEGSVSTLKIQRTQQEDSAVYLCASSLKTGTGELFFGEGSRLTVL.

The chain couples TRBV5-1 to TRBJ1-2; 11 nucleotides match TRBD1. The CDR3 spans 15 residues. Germline V gene lookup returns CDR1 SGHRS and CDR2 YFSETQ. The J segment lost 2 bases and the V segment lost 3 bases, leaving 3 bases of the junction unmatched. CDR3: CASSWGQGENYGYTF. The CDR3 nucleotides are TGCGCCAGCAGCTGGGGACAGGGGGAAAACTATGGCTACACCTTC.

The CDR3 region is CASTVGSQSGYTF. DNA for the CDR3: TGTGCCAGTACAGTTGGGAGTCAGAGTGGCTACACCTTC. The chain recombines TRBV19 with TRBJ1-2; the D is unclear. Germline CDR1 reads LNHDA; CDR2 reads SQIVND (reference sequence). The CDR3 length is 13 residues. V dropped 7 bases and J dropped 7 bases, with 16 bases sitting between them.

The chain is built from TRBV7-9 and TRBJ1-5, with TRBD1 matching 9 bases. The CDR3 is made up of 14 amino acids. Looked up from germline, CDR1 is SEHNR and CDR2 is FQNEAQ (reference sequence). Trimming removed 5 bases from V and 4 bases from J; junction bases left unmatched: 3. In DNA, the CDR3 is TGTGCCAGCAGCGGACAGGGGTGGAATCAGCCCCAGCATTTT. Translated, it gives CASSGQGWNQPQHF.

V and J are TRBV6-5 and TRBJ1-3; D is unclear. V was clipped by 6 bases and J by 0 bases, with 9 bases between them. There are 14 residues in the CDR3. CDR1 and CDR2 (germline): MNHEY, SVGAGI. The CDR3 DNA is TGTGCCAGCAGACGACATGGCTCTGGAAACACCATATATTTT. It encodes CASRRHGSGNTIYF.

The chain links TRBV29-1 to TRBJ1-2, with a tentative D call TRBD1 (5 bases). The ends were cut back, 1 base at V and 6 bases at J, with 18 bases in the middle. Looked up from germline, CDR1 is SQVTM and CDR2 is ANQGSEA. The CDR3 runs to 15 residues. The CDR3 spells CSVEGETDEINGYTF. In nucleotides, the CDR3 is TGCAGCGTTGAAGGAGAGACAGACGAGATTAATGGCTACACCTTC.